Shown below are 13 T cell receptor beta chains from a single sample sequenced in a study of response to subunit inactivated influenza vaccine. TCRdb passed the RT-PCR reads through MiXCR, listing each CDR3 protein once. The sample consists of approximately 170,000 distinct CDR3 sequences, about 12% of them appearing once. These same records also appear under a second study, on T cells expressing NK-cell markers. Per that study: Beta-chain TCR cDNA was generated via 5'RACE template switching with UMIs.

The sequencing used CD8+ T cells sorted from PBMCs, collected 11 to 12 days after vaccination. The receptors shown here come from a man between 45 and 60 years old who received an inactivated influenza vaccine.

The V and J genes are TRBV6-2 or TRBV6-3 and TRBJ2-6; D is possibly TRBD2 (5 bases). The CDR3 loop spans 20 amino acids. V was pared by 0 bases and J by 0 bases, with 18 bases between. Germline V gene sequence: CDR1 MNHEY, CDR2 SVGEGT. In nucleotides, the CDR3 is TGTGCCAGCAGTTACTCGAACATGGACTCTTACTTCTCTGGGGCCAACGTCCTGACTTTC. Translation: CASSYSNMDSYFSGANVLTF.

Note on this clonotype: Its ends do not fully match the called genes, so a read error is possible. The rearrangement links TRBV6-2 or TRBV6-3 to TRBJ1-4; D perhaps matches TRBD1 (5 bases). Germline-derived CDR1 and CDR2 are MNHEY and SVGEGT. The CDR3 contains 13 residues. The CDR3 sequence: CASSYYRNVKLFF. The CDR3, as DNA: TGTGCCAGCAGTTACTACAGGAATGTAAAACTGTTTTTT.

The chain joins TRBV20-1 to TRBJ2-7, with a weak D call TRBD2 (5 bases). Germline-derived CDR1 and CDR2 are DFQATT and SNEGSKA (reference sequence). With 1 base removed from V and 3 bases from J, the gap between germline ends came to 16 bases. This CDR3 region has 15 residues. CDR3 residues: CSARGGGEPLYEQYF. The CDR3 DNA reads TGCAGTGCTAGAGGGGGTGGGGAGCCCCTCTACGAGCAGTACTTC.

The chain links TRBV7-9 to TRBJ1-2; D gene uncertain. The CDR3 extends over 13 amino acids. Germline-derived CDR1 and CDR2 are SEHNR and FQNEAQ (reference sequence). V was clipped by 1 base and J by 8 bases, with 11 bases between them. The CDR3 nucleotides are TGTGCCAGCAGCTTAGGACAACCTCGAGGCTACACCTTC. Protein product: CASSLGQPRGYTF.

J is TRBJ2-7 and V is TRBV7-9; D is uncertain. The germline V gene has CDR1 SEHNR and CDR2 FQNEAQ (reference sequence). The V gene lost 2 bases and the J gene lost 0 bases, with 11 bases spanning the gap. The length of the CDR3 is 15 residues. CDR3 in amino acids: CASSLYPGPSYEQYF. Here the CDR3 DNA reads TGTGCCAGCAGCTTATACCCGGGCCCCTCCTACGAGCAGTACTTC.

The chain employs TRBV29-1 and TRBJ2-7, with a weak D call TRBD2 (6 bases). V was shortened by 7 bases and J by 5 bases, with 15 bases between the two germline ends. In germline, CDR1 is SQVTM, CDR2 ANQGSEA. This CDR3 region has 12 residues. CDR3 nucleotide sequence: TGCAGCGGCCTTGGGGGGATGCACGAGCAGTACTTC. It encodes CSGLGGMHEQYF.

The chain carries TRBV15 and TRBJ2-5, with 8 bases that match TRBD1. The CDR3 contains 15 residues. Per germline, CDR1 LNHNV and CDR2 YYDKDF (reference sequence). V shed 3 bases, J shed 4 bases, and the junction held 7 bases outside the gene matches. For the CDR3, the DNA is TGTGCCACCAGCAGCGCGGCAGGGGGCCGAGAGACCCAGTACTTC. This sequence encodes CATSSAAGGRETQYF. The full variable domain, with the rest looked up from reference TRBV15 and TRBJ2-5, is DAMVIQNPRYQVTQFGKPVTLSCSQTLNHNVMYWYQQKSSQAPKLLFHYYDKDFNNEADTPDNFQSRRPNTSFCFLDIRSPGLGDTAMYLCATSSAAGGRETQYFGPGTRLLVL.

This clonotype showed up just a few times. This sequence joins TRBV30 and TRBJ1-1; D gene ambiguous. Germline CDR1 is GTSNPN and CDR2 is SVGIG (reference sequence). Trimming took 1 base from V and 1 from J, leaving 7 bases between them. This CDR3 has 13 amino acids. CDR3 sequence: CAWSAGRNTEAFF. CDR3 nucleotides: TGTGCCTGGAGTGCAGGAAGGAACACTGAAGCTTTCTTT.

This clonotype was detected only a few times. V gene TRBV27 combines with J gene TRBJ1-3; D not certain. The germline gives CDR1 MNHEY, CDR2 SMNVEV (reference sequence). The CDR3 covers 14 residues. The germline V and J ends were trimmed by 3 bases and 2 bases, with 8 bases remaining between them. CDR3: CASSFAGTGNTIYF. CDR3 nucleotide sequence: TGTGCCAGCAGTTTTGCGGGGACTGGAAACACCATATATTTT.

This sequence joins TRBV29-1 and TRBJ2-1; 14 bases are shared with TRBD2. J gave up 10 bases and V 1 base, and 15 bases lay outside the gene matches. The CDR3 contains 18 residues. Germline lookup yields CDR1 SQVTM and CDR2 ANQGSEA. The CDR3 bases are TGCAGCGTTGAAGGGGGACTAGCGGGGGACCCTCGACGGGGGGAGCAGTTCTTC. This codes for CSVEGGLAGDPRRGEQFF.

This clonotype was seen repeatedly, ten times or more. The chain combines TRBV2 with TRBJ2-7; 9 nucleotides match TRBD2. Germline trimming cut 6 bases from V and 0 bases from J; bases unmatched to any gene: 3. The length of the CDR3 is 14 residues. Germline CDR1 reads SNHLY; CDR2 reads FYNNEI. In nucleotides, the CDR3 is TGTGCCAGCAGAGCTAGCGGGGTCTCCTACGAGCAGTACTTC. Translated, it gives CASRASGVSYEQYF.

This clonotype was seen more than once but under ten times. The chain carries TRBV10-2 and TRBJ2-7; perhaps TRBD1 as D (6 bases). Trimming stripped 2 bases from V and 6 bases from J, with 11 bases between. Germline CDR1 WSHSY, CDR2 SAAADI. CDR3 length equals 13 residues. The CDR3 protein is CASSETRGSEQYF. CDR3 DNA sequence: TGCGCCAGCAGTGAGACCAGGGGTTCCGAGCAGTACTTC.

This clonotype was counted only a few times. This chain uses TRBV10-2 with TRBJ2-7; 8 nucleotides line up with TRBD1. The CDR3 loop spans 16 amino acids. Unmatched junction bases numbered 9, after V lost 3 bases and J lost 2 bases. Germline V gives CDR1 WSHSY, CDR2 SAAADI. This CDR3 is CASSDLGQGKPYEQYF. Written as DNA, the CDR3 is TGCGCCAGCAGTGATCTCGGACAGGGAAAACCCTACGAGCAGTACTTC.